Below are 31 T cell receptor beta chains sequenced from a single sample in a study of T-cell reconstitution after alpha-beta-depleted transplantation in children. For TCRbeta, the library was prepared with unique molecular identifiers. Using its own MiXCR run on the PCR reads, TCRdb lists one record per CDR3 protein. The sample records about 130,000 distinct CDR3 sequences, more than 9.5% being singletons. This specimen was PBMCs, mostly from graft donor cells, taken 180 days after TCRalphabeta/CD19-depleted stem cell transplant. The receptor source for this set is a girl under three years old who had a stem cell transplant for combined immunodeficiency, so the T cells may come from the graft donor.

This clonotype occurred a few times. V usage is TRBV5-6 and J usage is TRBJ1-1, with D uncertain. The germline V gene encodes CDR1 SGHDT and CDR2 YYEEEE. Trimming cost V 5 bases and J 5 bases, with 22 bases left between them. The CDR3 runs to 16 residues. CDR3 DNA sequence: TGTGCCAGCAGTTCCCCCCGGGCGGTCCGTCGGACTGAAGCTTTCTTT. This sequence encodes CASSSPRAVRRTEAFF. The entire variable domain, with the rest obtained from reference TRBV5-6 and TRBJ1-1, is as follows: DAGVTQSPTHLIKTRGQQVTLRCSPKSGHDTVSWYQQALGQGPQFIFQYYEEEERQRGNFPDRFSGHQFPNYSSELNVNALLLGDSALYLCASSSPRAVRRTEAFFGQGTRLTVV.

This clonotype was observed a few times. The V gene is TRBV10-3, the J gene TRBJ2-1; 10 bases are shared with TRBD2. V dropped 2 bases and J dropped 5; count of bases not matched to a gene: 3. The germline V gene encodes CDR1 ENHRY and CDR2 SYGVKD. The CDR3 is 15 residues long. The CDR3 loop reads CAISEGLAEHNEQFF. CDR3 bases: TGTGCCATCAGTGAGGGACTAGCGGAACACAATGAGCAGTTCTTC.

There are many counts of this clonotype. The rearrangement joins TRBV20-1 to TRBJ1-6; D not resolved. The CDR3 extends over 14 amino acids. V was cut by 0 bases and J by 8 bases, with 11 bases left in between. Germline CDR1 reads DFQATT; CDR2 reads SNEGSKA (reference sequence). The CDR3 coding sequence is TGCAGTGCTAGAGACGGTGGGAGGCATTCACCCCTCCACTTT. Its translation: CSARDGGRHSPLHF.

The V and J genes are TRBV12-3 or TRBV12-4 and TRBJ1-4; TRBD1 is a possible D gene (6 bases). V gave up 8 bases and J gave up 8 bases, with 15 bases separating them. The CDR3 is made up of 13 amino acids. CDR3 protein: CASRSGGEEKLFF. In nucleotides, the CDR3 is TGTGCCAGCCGGAGCGGGGGCGAGGAAAAACTGTTTTTT.

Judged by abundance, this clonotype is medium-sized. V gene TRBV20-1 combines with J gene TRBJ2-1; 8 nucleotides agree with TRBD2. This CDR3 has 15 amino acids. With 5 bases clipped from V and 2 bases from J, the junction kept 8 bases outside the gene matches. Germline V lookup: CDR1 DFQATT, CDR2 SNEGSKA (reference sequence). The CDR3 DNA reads TGCAGTGCTCCCTCGGCGGGAGGTCCCTACAATGAGCAGTTCTTC. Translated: CSAPSAGGPYNEQFF.

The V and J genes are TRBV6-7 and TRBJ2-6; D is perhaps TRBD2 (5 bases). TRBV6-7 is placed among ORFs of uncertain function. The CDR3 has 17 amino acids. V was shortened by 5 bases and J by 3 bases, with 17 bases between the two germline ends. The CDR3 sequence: CASSVGSISSGANVLTF. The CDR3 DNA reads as TGTGCCAGCAGTGTGGGGAGTATCTCTAGTGGGGCCAACGTCCTGACTTTC.

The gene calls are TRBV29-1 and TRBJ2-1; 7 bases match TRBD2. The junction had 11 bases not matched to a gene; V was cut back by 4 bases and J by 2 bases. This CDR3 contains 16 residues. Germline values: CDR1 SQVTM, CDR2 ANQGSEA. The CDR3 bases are TGCAGCGTTGTGTTGTTAGCGGGTGTCACCTACAATGAGCAGTTCTTC. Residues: CSVVLLAGVTYNEQFF.

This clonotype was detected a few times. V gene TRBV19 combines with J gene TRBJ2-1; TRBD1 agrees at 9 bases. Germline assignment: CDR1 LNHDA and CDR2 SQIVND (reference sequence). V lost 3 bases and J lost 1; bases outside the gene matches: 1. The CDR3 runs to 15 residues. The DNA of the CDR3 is TGTGCCAGTAGTATTGGACAGGGGTCCTACAATGAGCAGTTCTTC. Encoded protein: CASSIGQGSYNEQFF. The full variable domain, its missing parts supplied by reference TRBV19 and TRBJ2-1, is DGGITQSPKYLFRKEGQNVTLSCEQNLNHDAMYWYRQDPGQGLRLIYYSQIVNDFQKGDIAEGYSVSREKKESFPLTVTSAQKNPTAFYLCASSIGQGSYNEQFFGPGTRLTVL.

CDR3 sequence (DNA): TGTGCCAGCAGCAACGGGACAGGGAGGAAGAAATATAGCAATCAGCCCCAGCATTTT. It is translated as CASSNGTGRKKYSNQPQHF. The chain links TRBV21-1 to TRBJ1-5; the table's D gene call, TRBD1, was not cross checked with the DNA. TRBV21-1 constitutes a pseudogene. The CDR3 extends over 19 amino acids.

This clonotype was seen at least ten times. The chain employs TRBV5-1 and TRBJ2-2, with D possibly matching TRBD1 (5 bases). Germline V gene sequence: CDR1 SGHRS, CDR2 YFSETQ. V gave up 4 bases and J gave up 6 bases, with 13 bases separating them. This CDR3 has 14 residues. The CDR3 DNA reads TGCGCCAGCAGCCTCGGACAAGCCCCCGGGGAGCTGTTTTTT. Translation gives CASSLGQAPGELFF.

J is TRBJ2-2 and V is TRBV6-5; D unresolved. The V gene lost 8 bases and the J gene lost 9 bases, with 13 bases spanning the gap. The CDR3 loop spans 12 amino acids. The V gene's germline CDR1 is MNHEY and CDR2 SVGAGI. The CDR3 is CASARVGRELFF. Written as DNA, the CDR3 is TGTGCCAGCGCGCGTGTTGGTCGGGAGCTGTTTTTT.

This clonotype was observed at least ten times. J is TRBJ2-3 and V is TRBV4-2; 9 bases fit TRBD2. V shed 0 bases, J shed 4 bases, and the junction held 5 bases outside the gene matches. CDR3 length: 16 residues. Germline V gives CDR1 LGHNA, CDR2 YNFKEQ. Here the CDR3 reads CASSQEKRGAADTQYF. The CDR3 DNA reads TGTGCCAGCAGCCAAGAGAAGCGGGGGGCCGCAGATACGCAGTATTTT.

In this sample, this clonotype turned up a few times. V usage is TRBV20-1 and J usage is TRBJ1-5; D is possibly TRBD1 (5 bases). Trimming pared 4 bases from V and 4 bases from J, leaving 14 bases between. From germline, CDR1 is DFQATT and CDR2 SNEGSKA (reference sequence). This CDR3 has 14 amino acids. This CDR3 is CSAIYRDPNQPQHF. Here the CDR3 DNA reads TGCAGTGCTATCTACCGGGACCCAAATCAGCCCCAGCATTTT.

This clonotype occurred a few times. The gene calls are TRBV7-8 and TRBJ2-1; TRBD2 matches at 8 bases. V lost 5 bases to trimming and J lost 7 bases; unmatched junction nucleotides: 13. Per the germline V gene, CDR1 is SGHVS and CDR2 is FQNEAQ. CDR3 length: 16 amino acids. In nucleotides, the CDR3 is TGTGCCAGCAGCCCCCCGAGGATGGCGGGAGGTAATGAGCAGTTCTTC. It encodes CASSPPRMAGGNEQFF.

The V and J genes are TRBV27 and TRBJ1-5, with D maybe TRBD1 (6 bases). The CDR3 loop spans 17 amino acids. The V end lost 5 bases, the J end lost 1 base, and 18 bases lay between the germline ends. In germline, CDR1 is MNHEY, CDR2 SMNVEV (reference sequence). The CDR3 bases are TGTGCCAGCAGTCCGCTATCCCGGGACACGAGCAATCAGCCCCAGCATTTT. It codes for CASSPLSRDTSNQPQHF.

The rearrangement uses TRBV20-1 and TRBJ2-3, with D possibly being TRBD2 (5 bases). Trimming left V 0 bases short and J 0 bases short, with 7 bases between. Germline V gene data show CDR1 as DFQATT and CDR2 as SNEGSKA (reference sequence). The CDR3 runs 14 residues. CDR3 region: CSARDRGSTDTQYF. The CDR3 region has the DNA TGCAGTGCTAGAGATCGGGGTAGCACAGATACGCAGTATTTT.

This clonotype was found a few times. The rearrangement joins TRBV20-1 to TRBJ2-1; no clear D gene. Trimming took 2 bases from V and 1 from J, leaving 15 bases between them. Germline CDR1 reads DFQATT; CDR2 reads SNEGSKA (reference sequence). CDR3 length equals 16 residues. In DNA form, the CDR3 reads TGCAGTGCTAGACCGTTACGGTTATCATCCTACAATGAGCAGTTCTTC. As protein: CSARPLRLSSYNEQFF.

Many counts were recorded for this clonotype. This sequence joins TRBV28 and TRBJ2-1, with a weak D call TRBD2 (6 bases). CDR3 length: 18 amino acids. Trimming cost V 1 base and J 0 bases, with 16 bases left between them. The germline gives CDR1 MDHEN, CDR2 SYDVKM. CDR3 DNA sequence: TGTGCCAGCAGTTTATACCCGGGACTCCCCAGCTCCTACAATGAGCAGTTCTTC. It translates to CASSLYPGLPSSYNEQFF.

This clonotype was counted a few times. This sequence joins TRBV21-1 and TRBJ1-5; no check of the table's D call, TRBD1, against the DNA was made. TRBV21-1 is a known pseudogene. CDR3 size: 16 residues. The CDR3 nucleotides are TGTGCCAGCAGCAAACGCGGCGGGGGCAATAATCAGCCCCAGCATTTT. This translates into CASSKRGGGNNQPQHF.

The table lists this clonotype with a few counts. CDR3 region: CASSFMSNTGELFF. CDR3 nucleotide sequence: TGTGCCAGCAGCTTCATGTCGAACACCGGGGAGCTGTTTTTT. The chain has TRBV7-9 and TRBJ2-2; D not resolved. Trimming cost V 3 bases and J 0 bases, with 5 bases left between them. The CDR3 runs to 14 residues. The V gene's germline CDR1 is SEHNR and CDR2 FQNEAQ (reference sequence).

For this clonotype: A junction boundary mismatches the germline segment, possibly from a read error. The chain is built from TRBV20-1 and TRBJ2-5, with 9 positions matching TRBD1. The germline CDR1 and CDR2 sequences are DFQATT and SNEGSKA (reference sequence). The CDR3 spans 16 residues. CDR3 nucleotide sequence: TGCTGTGCTAGTCCACCGTTGGGACAGGGTGCCGAGACCCAGTACTTC. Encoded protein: CCASPPLGQGAETQYF.

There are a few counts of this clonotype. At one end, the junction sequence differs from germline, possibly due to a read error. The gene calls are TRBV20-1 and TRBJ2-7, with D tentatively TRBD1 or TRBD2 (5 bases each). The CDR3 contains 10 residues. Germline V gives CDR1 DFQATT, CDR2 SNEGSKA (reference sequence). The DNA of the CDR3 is TGCAGTGCTATCTCCGGGACGGCTATTTTC. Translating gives CSAISGTAIF.

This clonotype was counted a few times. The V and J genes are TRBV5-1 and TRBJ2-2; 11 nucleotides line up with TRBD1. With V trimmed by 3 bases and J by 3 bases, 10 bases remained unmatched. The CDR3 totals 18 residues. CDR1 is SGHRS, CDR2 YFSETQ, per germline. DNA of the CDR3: TGCGCCAGCAGCTCCTATCTCTGGACAGGGGGCGACACCGGGGAGCTGTTTTTT. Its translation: CASSSYLWTGGDTGELFF.

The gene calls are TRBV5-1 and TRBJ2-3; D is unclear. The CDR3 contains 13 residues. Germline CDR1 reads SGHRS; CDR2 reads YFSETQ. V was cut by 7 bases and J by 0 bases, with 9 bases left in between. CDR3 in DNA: TGCGCCAGCTCAGACGGTAGCACAGATACGCAGTATTTT. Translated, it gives CASSDGSTDTQYF.

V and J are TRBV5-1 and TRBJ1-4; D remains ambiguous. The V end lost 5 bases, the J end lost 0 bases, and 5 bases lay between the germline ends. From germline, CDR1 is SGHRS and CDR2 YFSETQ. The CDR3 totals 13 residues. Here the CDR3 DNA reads TGCGCCAGCAGGGCTGCAACTAATGAAAAACTGTTTTTT. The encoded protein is CASRAATNEKLFF.

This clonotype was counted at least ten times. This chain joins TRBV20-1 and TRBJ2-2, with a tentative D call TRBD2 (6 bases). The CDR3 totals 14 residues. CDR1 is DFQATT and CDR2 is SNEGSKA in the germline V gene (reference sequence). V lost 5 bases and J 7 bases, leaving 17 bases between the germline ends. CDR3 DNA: TGCAGTGCTCACCCGTGGGGGGTCGGCGGGGAGCTGTTTTTT. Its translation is CSAHPWGVGGELFF.

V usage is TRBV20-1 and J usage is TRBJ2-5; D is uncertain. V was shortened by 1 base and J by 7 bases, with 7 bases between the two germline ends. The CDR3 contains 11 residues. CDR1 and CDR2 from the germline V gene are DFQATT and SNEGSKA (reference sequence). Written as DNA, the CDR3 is TGCAGTGCTAGAGCAGTGGGGACCCAGTACTTC. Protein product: CSARAVGTQYF.

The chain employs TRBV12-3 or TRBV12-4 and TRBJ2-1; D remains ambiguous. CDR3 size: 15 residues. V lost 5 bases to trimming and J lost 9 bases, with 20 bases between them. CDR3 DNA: TGTGCCAGCAGTCCTACGAGGACGGCCGCAATTGAGCAGTTCTTC. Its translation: CASSPTRTAAIEQFF.

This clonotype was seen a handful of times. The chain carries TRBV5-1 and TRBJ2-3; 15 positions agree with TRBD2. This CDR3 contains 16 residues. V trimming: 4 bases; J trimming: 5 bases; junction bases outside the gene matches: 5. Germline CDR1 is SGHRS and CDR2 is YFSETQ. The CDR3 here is CASSDRTSGGGDTQYF. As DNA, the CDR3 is TGCGCCAGCAGCGATCGGACTAGCGGGGGGGGAGATACGCAGTATTTT.

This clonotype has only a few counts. The CDR3 protein is CASSPTSGRGNEQFF. The CDR3 region has the DNA TGTGCCAGCAGCCCAACTAGCGGGAGGGGGAATGAGCAGTTCTTC. The chain links TRBV5-5 to TRBJ2-1, with 13 bases aligning to TRBD2. CDR3 length: 15 amino acids. V dropped 4 bases and J dropped 7; count of bases not matched to a gene: 5. From germline, CDR1 is SGHKS and CDR2 YYEKEE (reference sequence).

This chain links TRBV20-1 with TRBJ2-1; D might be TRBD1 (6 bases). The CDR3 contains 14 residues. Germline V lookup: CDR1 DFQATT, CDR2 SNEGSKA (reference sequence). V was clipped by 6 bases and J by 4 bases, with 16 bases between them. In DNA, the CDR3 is TGCAGTGCCCCCAACAGGGCGCGATACAATGAGCAGTTCTTC. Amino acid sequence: CSAPNRARYNEQFF.